A selection of T cell receptor beta chains follows, all from one sample in a study of blood T cells in healthy people across ages. One entry per CDR3 protein, called by TCRdb with MiXCR from the 5' RACE reads. The table lists about 730,000 distinct CDR3 sequences, 40% to 45% of them singletons, with around a fifth in the top ten. The source material was blood. These receptors all come from a woman in her fifties or sixties in good health. Each CDR3 is given with its conserved first and last residue. D genes are given only for firm matches. Expanded clones get a size class; other rows say once, few or many, or leave the size out.

j_gene,d_gene,abundance,v_gene,CDR3aa,CDR3nt
TRBJ2-1,TRBD1,few,TRBV15,CATSRDLFSRDRANNEQFF,TGTGCCACCAGCAGAGATCTATTTTCACGGGACAGGGCGAACAATGAGCAGTTCTTC
TRBJ1-1,.,once,TRBV6-6,CASSSRTGTIDTEAFF,TGTGCCAGCAGTAGCCGTACCGGGACCATAGACACTGAAGCTTTCTTT
TRBJ2-1,TRBD2,.,TRBV20-1,CSAGGLAGNGQFF,TGCAGTGCTGGTGGACTAGCGGGGAATGGGCAGTTCTTC
TRBJ2-1,TRBD2,.,TRBV19,CASSGGRKGRKQFF,TGTGCCAGTAGTGGCGGGAGAAAAGGAAGGAAGCAGTTCTTC
TRBJ2-5,TRBD2,many,TRBV20-1,CSARLAGLQETQYF,TGCAGTGCTAGGTTAGCGGGCCTGCAAGAGACCCAGTACTTC
TRBJ2-2,.,.,TRBV6-5,CASSYLPRRYPSNTGELFF,TGTGCCAGCAGTTATCTCCCACGACGATATCCCTCGAACACCGGGGAGCTGTTTTTT
TRBJ2-1,.,.,TRBV9,CASSVDPSSYNEQFF,TGTGCCAGCAGCGTGGACCCTAGCTCCTACAATGAGCAGTTCTTC
TRBJ2-7,.,.,TRBV7-6,CASSARTAYEQYF,TGTGCCAGCAGCGCTCGGACAGCCTACGAGCAGTACTTC
TRBJ2-7,TRBD1,.,TRBV2,CASSRDRGLSGPTYEQYF,TGTGCCAGCTCCCGGGACAGGGGGCTTAGCGGGCCAACCTACGAGCAGTACTTC
TRBJ2-1,.,.,TRBV6-6,CASMDYTTYEQFF,TGTGCCAGCATGGACTACACGACTTACGAGCAGTTCTTC
TRBJ2-7,.,.,TRBV20-1,CSASGRKGLEQYF,TGCAGTGCTAGTGGACGTAAGGGACTCGAGCAGTACTTC
TRBJ2-1,TRBD2,.,TRBV7-2,CASSLDWTSVHNEQFF,TGTGCCAGCAGCTTAGATTGGACTAGCGTACACAATGAGCAGTTCTTC
TRBJ2-1,.,.,TRBV10-2,CASSEAREWTEQFF,TGCGCCAGCAGTGAAGCCAGGGAGTGGACTGAGCAGTTCTTC
TRBJ2-5,.,.,TRBV6-1,CASRGWQQETQYF,TGTGCCAGCAGAGGTTGGCAGCAAGAGACCCAGTACTTC
TRBJ2-7,.,.,TRBV20-1,CSARDNNGAGAYEQYF,TGCAGTGCTAGAGATAATAACGGGGCAGGGGCCTACGAGCAGTACTTC
TRBJ2-1,.,.,TRBV4-3,CASSQEEVLSYNEQFF,TGCGCCAGCAGCCAAGAGGAGGTCCTCTCCTACAATGAGCAGTTCTTC
TRBJ2-2,TRBD2,.,TRBV9,CASSVVEAGGIGELFF,TGTGCCAGCAGCGTAGTAGAAGCGGGAGGCATCGGGGAGCTGTTTTTT
TRBJ1-5,.,few,TRBV21-1,CASSNCYQPQHF,TGTGCCAGCAGCAACTGTTATCAGCCCCAGCATTTT
TRBJ2-1,TRBD2,.,TRBV7-9,CASSSASGGNEQFF,TGTGCCAGCAGTAGCGCTAGCGGCGGCAATGAGCAGTTCTTC
TRBJ2-6,.,few,TRBV3-1,CASSQGSPRGAGANVLTF,TGTGCCAGCAGCCAAGGCTCCCCTCGGGGTGCTGGGGCCAACGTCCTGACTTTC
TRBJ2-1,.,.,TRBV7-9,CASSPPHADEQFF,TGTGCCAGCAGCCCCCCTCATGCAGATGAGCAGTTCTTC
TRBJ2-1,TRBD1,.,TRBV18,CASSPRTGVEETQFF,TGTGCCAGCTCACCCCGGACAGGGGTAGAAGAGACCCAGTTCTTC
TRBJ1-2,.,few,TRBV20-1,CSARGGGYYGYTF,TGCAGTGCTAGAGGAGGAGGGTACTATGGCTACACCTTC
TRBJ1-1,.,.,TRBV12-3/TRBV12-4,CASSIGRWNTEAFF,TGTGCCAGCAGTATAGGACGGTGGAACACTGAAGCTTTCTTT
TRBJ2-5,.,.,TRBV9,CASSGTGLRETQYF,TGTGCCAGCAGCGGCACGGGGCTAAGGGAGACCCAGTACTTC
TRBJ1-6,.,few,TRBV3-1,CASSQGPALHF,TGTGCCAGCAGCCAAGGGCCGGCCCTCCACTTT
TRBJ2-7,.,few,TRBV28,CASSFPGRAYEQYF,TGTGCCAGCAGTTTCCCTGGCAGAGCCTACGAGCAGTACTTC
TRBJ2-6,TRBD1,few,TRBV24-1,CATSEGTGSSGANVLTF,TGTGCCACCAGTGAAGGGACAGGAAGCTCTGGGGCCAACGTCCTGACTTTC
TRBJ2-5,TRBD2,.,TRBV9,CASSVEVAGGTQYF,TGTGCCAGCAGCGTAGAGGTAGCGGGAGGGACCCAGTACTTC
TRBJ2-1,.,.,TRBV20-1,CSARPTRLEQFF,TGCAGTGCCCGTCCCACCAGGCTTGAGCAGTTCTTC
TRBJ2-5,.,.,TRBV25-1,CASALVREQYF,TGTGCCAGCGCACTAGTCCGTGAGCAGTACTTC
TRBJ2-3,.,.,TRBV11-2,CASSLGSGSRTDTQYF,TGTGCCAGCAGCTTAGGGTCCGGCTCTCGCACAGATACGCAGTATTTT
TRBJ2-3,.,.,TRBV4-1,CASSQESVDTQYF,TGCGCCAGCAGCCAAGAAAGCGTAGATACGCAGTATTTT
TRBJ2-3,.,few,TRBV2,CASNAVSTDTQYF,TGTGCCAGCAACGCGGTTAGCACAGATACGCAGTATTTT
TRBJ2-1,.,.,TRBV13,CASNSQSSYNEQFF,TGTGCCAGCAACTCACAGAGTTCCTACAATGAGCAGTTCTTC
TRBJ1-1,.,.,TRBV6-2/TRBV6-3,CASSYNGQKGAFF,TGTGCCAGCAGTTACAACGGTCAAAAGGGGGCTTTCTTT